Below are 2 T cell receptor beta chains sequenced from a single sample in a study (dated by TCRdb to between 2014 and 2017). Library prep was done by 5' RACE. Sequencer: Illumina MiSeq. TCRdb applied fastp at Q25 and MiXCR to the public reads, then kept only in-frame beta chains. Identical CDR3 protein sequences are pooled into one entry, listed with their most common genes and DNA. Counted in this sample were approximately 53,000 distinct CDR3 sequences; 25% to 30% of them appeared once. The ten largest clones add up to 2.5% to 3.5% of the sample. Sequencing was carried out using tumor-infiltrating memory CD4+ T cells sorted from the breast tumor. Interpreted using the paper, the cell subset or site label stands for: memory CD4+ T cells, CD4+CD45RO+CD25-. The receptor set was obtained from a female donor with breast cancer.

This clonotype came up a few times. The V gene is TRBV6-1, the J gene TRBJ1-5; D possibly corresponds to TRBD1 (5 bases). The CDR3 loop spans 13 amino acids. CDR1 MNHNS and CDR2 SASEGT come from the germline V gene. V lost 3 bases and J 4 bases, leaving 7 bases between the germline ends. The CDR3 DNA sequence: TGTGCCAGCAGTGATGGGGGGAATCAGCCCCAGCATTTT. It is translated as CASSDGGNQPQHF.

As DNA, the CDR3 is TGTGCCAGCAGTCTTACCAACGGGCCAAAAGACACCATATATTTT. Its translation: CASSLTNGPKDTIYF. This rearrangement joins TRBV7-8 to TRBJ1-3, with D unclear. The V and J ends lost 6 bases and 8 bases respectively, with 20 bases between them. Per germline, CDR1 SGHVS and CDR2 FQNEAQ. The CDR3 sequence is 15 residues long. The full variable domain, its missing parts supplied by reference TRBV7-8 and TRBJ1-3, is GAGVSQSPRYKVAKRGQDVALRCDPISGHVSLFWYQQALGQGPEFLTYFQNEAQLDKSGLPSDRFFAERPEGSVSTLKIQRTQQEDSAVYLCASSLTNGPKDTIYFGEGSWLTVV.